This entry describes one T cell receptor beta chain. Its target is not known. The read falls 3 residues short of the CDR3 end, and the missing part is taken from the germline J gene. The data are from a study of Tregs in tolerant kidney transplant recipients. Study information: Recipients received nonmyeloablative bone marrow transplants from related graft donors, with transient mixed chimerism. General observations from the study: Validation in larger populations is needed because few patients were studied. Biological reproducibility was not directly addressed in this study.

The repertoire was sequenced with immunoSEQ multiplex PCR; TCRdb's copy has only in-frame clones and lacks some. The sample has 48,000 or so clones. The J segment lost 9 bases and the V segment lost 1 base, leaving 12 bases of the junction unmatched. Germline loops: CDR1 LNHDA, CDR2 SQIVND (reference sequence). This CDR3 spans 17 amino acids. Here the sequenced sample was CD4+ T cells from blood, taken before the transplant. The sequence was collected from a human donor who received a combined kidney and bone marrow transplant. V is TRBV19 and J is TRBJ2-2, with 9 bases fitting TRBD2. The CDR3 here is CASSIGWAGGHARELFF. Partial CDR3 DNA: TGTGCCAGTAGTATAGGTTGGGCGGGAGGGCACGCGAGGGAG.